The clone carrying this T cell receptor (beta chain) appeared a few times. Its cognate antigen is unknown. It was with 60 Vbeta and 13 Jbeta primers that the PCR ran. Using immunoSEQ multiplex PCR, the repertoire was profiled, and TCRdb retains in-frame clones only, with some absent. Of roughly 150,000 clones listed, roughly 80% were seen once; the top ten hold 10% to 15%. These data belong to a study of cytomegalovirus exposure and HLA in healthy donors. Findings of the study overall: When analyzed later, a missense DCLRE1C variant was found to be linked to TCR beta V- and J-gene trimming.

Trimming cost V 6 bases and J 2 bases; bases outside gene matches: 6. The germline CDR1 and CDR2 sequences are SNHLY and FYNNEI. The CDR3 is made up of 15 amino acids. The chain couples TRBV2 to TRBJ2-1, with 8 bases aligning to TRBD2. The source of this sequence is a man aged 35-49 years in good health and CMV-seropositive. The source material was PBMCs. CDR3 bases: TGTGCCAGCAGCCCCCCGGGACTAGCCTACAATGAGCAGTTCTTC. Translation: CASSPPGLAYNEQFF.